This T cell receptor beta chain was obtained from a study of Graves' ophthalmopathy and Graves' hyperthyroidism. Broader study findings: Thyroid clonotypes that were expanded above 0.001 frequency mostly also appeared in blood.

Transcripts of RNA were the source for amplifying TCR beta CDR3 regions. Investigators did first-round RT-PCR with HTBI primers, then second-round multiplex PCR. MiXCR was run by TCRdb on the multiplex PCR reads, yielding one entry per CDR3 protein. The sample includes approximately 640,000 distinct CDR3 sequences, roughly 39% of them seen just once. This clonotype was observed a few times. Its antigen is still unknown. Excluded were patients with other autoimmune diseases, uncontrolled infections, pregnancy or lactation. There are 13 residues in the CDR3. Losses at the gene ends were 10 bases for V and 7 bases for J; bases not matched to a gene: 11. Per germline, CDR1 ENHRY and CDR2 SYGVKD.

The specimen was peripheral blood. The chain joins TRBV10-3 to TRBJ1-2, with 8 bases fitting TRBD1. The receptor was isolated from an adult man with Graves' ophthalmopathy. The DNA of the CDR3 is TGTGCCAGCAGACGACAGGGGTTGGGTGGCTACACCTTC. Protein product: CASRRQGLGGYTF.